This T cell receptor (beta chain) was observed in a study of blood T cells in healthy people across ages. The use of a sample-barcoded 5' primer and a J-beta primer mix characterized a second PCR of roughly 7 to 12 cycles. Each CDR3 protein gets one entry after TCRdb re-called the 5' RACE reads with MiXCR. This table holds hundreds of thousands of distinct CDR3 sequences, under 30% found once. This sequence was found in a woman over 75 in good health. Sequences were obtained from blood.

This CDR3 reads CASSFGSPRTDTEYF. The CDR3 DNA is TGTGCCAGCAGTTTCGGCAGCCCTAGAACAGATACGGAATATTTT. The chain is built from TRBV12-3 or TRBV12-4 and TRBJ2-3; no definite D call. Trimming removed 3 bases at V and 15 bases at J, with 25 bases between. CDR3 size: 15 residues.